These T cell receptor beta chains were read from a single sample in a study of T cell clusters in autoimmune cytopenias. Following a re-call of the multiplex PCR reads, TCRdb has one entry per CDR3 protein and lacks DNA. The sample table sets out some 6,000 distinct CDR3 sequences. The material sequenced was peripheral blood. The receptors were gathered from a human donor with an autoimmune cytopenia or autoimmune hepatitis (not recorded which). CDR3s include the opening cysteine and the closing phenylalanine or tryptophan. For some rows the clone size is stated as once, few or many, or as a class when expanded; others skip it.

CDR3	length	size	V	J
CASSARTGNDDEQYF	15	NA	TRBV5-6	TRBJ2-7
CASSPIGTGGSDNSPLHF	18	NA	TRBV18	TRBJ1-6
CASSLVGTVGTDTQYF	16	NA	TRBV5-1	TRBJ2-3
CASSEAVGGQETQYF	15	large	TRBV6-1	TRBJ2-5
CASSLWRGRGQPQHF	15	NA	TRBV27	TRBJ1-5
CAWSVLGAGLESRKLFF	17	NA	TRBV30	TRBJ1-4
CASREHGTGSNQPQHF	16	NA	TRBV6-2/TRBV6-3	TRBJ1-5
CASSFFLAGDEETQYF	16	medium-sized	TRBV11-3	TRBJ2-5
CASSPLGPANTEAFF	15	NA	TRBV12-3/TRBV12-4	TRBJ1-1
CAISDSGDYEAFF	13	medium-sized	TRBV10-3	TRBJ1-1
CASSGLAGGGDTQYF	15	medium-sized	TRBV6-1	TRBJ2-3
CASSGGRDRNQPQHF	15	NA	TRBV19	TRBJ1-5
CASSYGGNQPQHF	13	NA	TRBV6-2/TRBV6-3	TRBJ1-5
CSVAAGGVNEQFF	13	medium-sized	TRBV29-1	TRBJ2-1
CASSDLWDSSQNTEAFF	17	medium-sized	TRBV6-1	TRBJ1-1
CASNYGGTESPGELFF	16	medium-sized	TRBV6-6	TRBJ2-2
CASSRSGGGYEQYF	14	NA	TRBV14	TRBJ2-7
CASSEAARHYGYTF	14	medium-sized	TRBV6-5	TRBJ1-2
CASSVDGLGQPQHF	14	NA	TRBV6-5	TRBJ1-5
CASSGPGTVTYGYTF	15	medium-sized	TRBV19	TRBJ1-2
CASRIGNEQFF	11	medium-sized	TRBV6-1	TRBJ2-1
CASSSGTGLNSPLHF	15	NA	TRBV18	TRBJ1-6
CASSLKPLAGSYNEQFF	17	NA	TRBV11-3	TRBJ2-1
CAWSGQGNQPQHF	13	large	TRBV30	TRBJ1-5
CASSYGLAGGYTGELFF	17	medium-sized	TRBV6-5	TRBJ2-2
CARSFLNEQYF	11	NA	TRBV5-1	TRBJ2-7
CASSYIETQYF	11	NA	TRBV6-2/TRBV6-3	TRBJ2-5
CASSYARPGAYEQYF	15	medium-sized	TRBV6-5	TRBJ2-7
CASSADRGHSQPQHF	15	NA	TRBV6-5	TRBJ1-5
CASSLAGIVRHEQFF	15	medium-sized	TRBV5-4	TRBJ2-1
CASSEFTGESEGYTF	15	medium-sized	TRBV6-1	TRBJ1-2
CATSRDRGGLFF	12	medium-sized	TRBV15	TRBJ2-1
CASSLKWEEQFF	12	medium-sized	TRBV11-3	TRBJ2-1
CASSISSGGAETQYF	15	medium-sized	TRBV19	TRBJ2-5
CSAGGTGSAHEQYF	14	NA	TRBV20-1	TRBJ2-7
CASSSRDSIEKLFF	14	NA	TRBV19	TRBJ1-4
CASSGGVVGQPQHF	14	NA	TRBV7-2	TRBJ1-5
CASSMGTGGNQPQHF	15	NA	TRBV27	TRBJ1-5
CSVQTGGNTEAFF	13	medium-sized	TRBV29-1	TRBJ1-1
CASSLGGPNYGYTF	14	NA	TRBV7-6	TRBJ1-2
CAWRQSAGGAQFF	13	NA	TRBV30	TRBJ2-1
CASSKDSEGNTIYF	14	NA	TRBV19	TRBJ1-3
CASSSSAEQYF	11	NA	TRBV11-3	TRBJ2-7
CASSRGQATNEKLFF	15	medium-sized	TRBV11-3	TRBJ1-4
CASSPQREMNTEAFF	15	NA	TRBV18	TRBJ1-1